The subject of this entry is one T cell receptor (beta chain). This specimen comes from a study of blood T cell repertoires in COVID-19. Study details: Samples of COVID-19 (acute and convalescent) were obtained from the United States, Italy and Spain.

Assay: immunoSEQ multiplex PCR; the TCRdb copy retains only in-frame clones and omits some. The table lists roughly 280,000 clones, about 85% of them singletons. The receptor's source is a man aged 60 to 69 with acute or convalescent COVID-19. The sequencing sample was made of peripheral blood.

CDR3: CSVVPGEETQYF. In DNA, the CDR3 is TGCAGCGTTGTGCCGGGAGAAGAGACCCAGTACTTC. The gene calls are TRBV29-1 and TRBJ2-5, with a tentative D call TRBD2 (6 bases). CDR3 length: 12 residues. V lost 4 bases and J 3 bases, leaving 9 bases between the germline ends. Germline V gives CDR1 SQVTM, CDR2 ANQGSEA.